Below, 17 T cell receptor beta chains from the same sample are listed, as sequenced in a study of blood T cell repertoires in COVID-19. Produced via immunoSEQ multiplex PCR; TCRdb's table is partial and in-frame only. This sample yields about 180,000 clones, of which more than 70% are seen a single time; approximately 7% belongs to the top ten. Source material: peripheral blood. The receptors originated from a man aged 45-60 years with active or convalescent COVID-19.

This sequence joins TRBV3-1 (or the pseudogene TRBV3-2) and TRBJ1-2, with D perhaps matching TRBD1 (5 bases). The V gene lost 0 bases and the J gene lost 4 bases, with 15 bases spanning the gap. The germline CDR1 and CDR2 sequences are LGHDT and YNNKEL (reference sequence). The CDR3 has 16 residues. CDR3: CASSQDGGGIGYGYTF. CDR3 bases: TGTGCCAGCAGCCAAGACGGGGGGGGTATAGGCTATGGCTACACCTTC.

The V call is TRBV7-2, the J call TRBJ2-5; TRBD2 aligns across 7 bases. V dropped 5 bases and J dropped 2; count of bases not matched to a gene: 5. The CDR3 has 14 residues. CDR1 and CDR2 (germline): SGHTA, FQGNSA. Here the CDR3 reads CASSRRRGQETQYF. The CDR3 DNA is TGTGCCAGCAGCCGGCGGCGGGGGCAAGAGACCCAGTACTTC.

This clone showed up just once. The V gene is TRBV7-2, the J gene TRBJ2-7, with a tentative D call TRBD1 (6 bases). The ends were cut back, 0 bases at V and 6 bases at J, with 12 bases in the middle. This CDR3 has 14 residues. From germline, CDR1 is SGHTA and CDR2 FQGNSA. CDR3 sequence: CASSLALLGAEQYF. Here the CDR3 DNA reads TGTGCCAGCAGCTTAGCACTGTTGGGGGCCGAGCAGTACTTC.

Here the CDR3 DNA reads TGTGCCAGCAGCCAACCGGGACTAGCGGGAGCCCTACTCTACAATGAGCAGTTCTTC. This codes for CASSQPGLAGALLYNEQFF. This chain uses TRBV3-1 (or the pseudogene TRBV3-2) with TRBJ2-1; 14 positions match TRBD2. With V trimmed by 2 bases and J by 3 bases, 9 bases remained unmatched. The CDR3 contains 19 residues. Germline V CDR1 and CDR2: LGHDT, YNNKEL (reference sequence).

The gene calls are TRBV24-1 and TRBJ2-1; 9 bases match TRBD2. V trimming: 5 bases; J trimming: 6 bases; junction bases outside the gene matches: 10. The CDR3 spans 16 residues. Germline values: CDR1 KGHDR, CDR2 SFDVKD. CDR3 loop: CATSVGGRAWSNEQFF. CDR3 DNA: TGTGCCACCAGTGTAGGCGGGAGGGCCTGGAGCAATGAGCAGTTCTTC.

This rearrangement joins TRBV6-6 to TRBJ2-3; 14 nucleotides agree with TRBD2. Looked up from germline, CDR1 is MNHNY and CDR2 is SVGAGI (reference sequence). V dropped 5 bases and J dropped 3; count of bases not matched to a gene: 7. The CDR3 length is 17 residues. CDR3 nucleotides: TGTGCCAGCAGTCCGACTAGCGGGGGGGCGCGAACAGATACGCAGTATTTT. Translating it yields CASSPTSGGARTDTQYF.

The chain is built from TRBV29-1 and TRBJ1-1; a weak D match, TRBD1 (6 bases). V was trimmed by 1 base and J by 1 base, leaving 13 bases between them. Germline assignment: CDR1 SQVTM and CDR2 ANQGSEA. This CDR3 has 15 amino acids. The CDR3 loop reads CSVEVSPGENTEAFF. The CDR3 DNA reads TGCAGCGTTGAAGTATCTCCAGGGGAGAACACTGAAGCTTTCTTT.

The sample holds one count of this clone. The V gene is TRBV7-2, the J gene TRBJ2-7; 11 nucleotides line up with TRBD2. Trimming cost V 4 bases and J 6 bases; bases outside gene matches: 8. There are 15 residues in the CDR3. From germline, CDR1 is SGHTA and CDR2 FQGNSA. The DNA of the CDR3 is TGTGCCAGCAGCTCCACTAGCGGGGGACCTCTCGAGCAGTACTTC. Residues: CASSSTSGGPLEQYF.

The chain couples TRBV2 to TRBJ1-1, with a weak D call TRBD1 (5 bases). Trimming left V 7 bases short and J 5 bases short, with 20 bases between. CDR1 is SNHLY and CDR2 is FYNNEI in the germline V gene. CDR3 length: 15 residues. CDR3 amino acids: CASKRTGTEGTEAFF. The CDR3 DNA reads TGTGCCAGCAAAAGAACCGGCACGGAGGGGACTGAAGCTTTCTTT. The variable domain in full, with the rest retrieved from reference TRBV2 and TRBJ1-1, is EPEVTQTPSHQVTQMGQEVILRCVPISNHLYFYWYRQILGQKVEFLVSFYNNEISEKSEIFDDQFSVERPDGSNFTLKIRSTKLEDSAMYFCASKRTGTEGTEAFFGQGTRLTVV.

In the case of this clone: The same CDR3 arises from other DNA sequences in this sample as well. This rearrangement joins TRBV9 to TRBJ1-3; no clear D. Per the germline V gene, CDR1 is SGDLS and CDR2 is YYNGEE. The CDR3 is 15 amino acids. V lost 0 bases and J lost 1, with 8 bases in between. CDR3 protein: CASSVAGNSGNTIYF. CDR3 sequence (DNA): TGTGCCAGCAGCGTAGCCGGGAATTCTGGAAACACCATATATTTT.

This rearrangement joins TRBV19 to TRBJ2-5; 9 bases map to TRBD2. CDR1 and CDR2 (germline): LNHDA, SQIVND (reference sequence). CDR3 size: 16 residues. The trim removed 7 bases at V and 4 bases at J, leaving 13 bases unmatched. The CDR3 region is CASNGLAGGPRETQYF. DNA for the CDR3: TGTGCCAGTAATGGGTTGGCGGGAGGGCCCCGAGAGACCCAGTACTTC.

The CDR3 nucleotides are TGTGCCAGCAGCTTCCGGGACACAGATACGCAGTATTTT. As protein: CASSFRDTDTQYF. This chain links TRBV7-9 with TRBJ2-3, with D possibly matching TRBD2 (5 bases). The V gene lost 3 bases and the J gene lost 2 bases, with 6 bases spanning the gap. Germline assignment: CDR1 SEHNR and CDR2 FQNEAQ (reference sequence). The CDR3 loop spans 13 amino acids.

The table lists this clone with a few counts. The rearrangement links TRBV18 to TRBJ1-1; possible D gene TRBD1, 6 bases. Looked up from germline, CDR1 is KGHSH and CDR2 is LQKENI. The CDR3 has 14 residues. Trimming left V 3 bases short and J 2 bases short, with 10 bases between. CDR3 sequence: CASSPTGRNTEAFF. CDR3 sequence (DNA): TGTGCCAGCTCACCTACAGGGAGAAACACTGAAGCTTTCTTT.

The chain uses TRBV7-5 and TRBJ1-1; the table assigns TRBD1, which was not confirmed against the DNA. TRBV7-5 constitutes a pseudogene. The CDR3 loop spans 16 amino acids. In DNA form, the CDR3 reads TGTGCCAGAAGCAAATACAGGGTCCTCATGAACACTGAAGCTTTCTTT. It specifies CARSKYRVLMNTEAFF.

This rearrangement joins TRBV18 to TRBJ1-2; TRBD1 might be the D (6 bases). V shed 2 bases and J shed 5 bases, with 15 bases lying between them. The CDR3 has 15 amino acids. Germline assignment: CDR1 KGHSH and CDR2 LQKENI. The DNA of the CDR3 is TGTGCCAGCTCACCAACCGCGACAGGAGAATATGGCTACACCTTC. It encodes CASSPTATGEYGYTF.

This chain connects TRBV10-3 to TRBJ1-1; 10 bases line up with TRBD1. J lost 2 bases, V lost 6 bases, and 9 bases had no gene match. The CDR3 extends over 16 amino acids. Germline V gene sequence: CDR1 ENHRY, CDR2 SYGVKD. The CDR3 loop is CAIRTLTGGQNTEAFF. The CDR3 DNA follows: TGTGCCATCAGGACCTTGACAGGGGGCCAAAACACTGAAGCTTTCTTT.

The genes are TRBV4-3 and TRBJ2-7; D possibly corresponds to TRBD1 (7 bases). CDR1 and CDR2 from the germline V gene are LGHNA and YSLEER. The CDR3 consists of 14 residues. V was pared by 1 base and J by 4 bases, with 11 bases between. The CDR3 region is CASSQGAGGYEQYF. In nucleotides, the CDR3 is TGCGCCAGCAGCCAAGGGGCAGGGGGGTACGAGCAGTACTTC.